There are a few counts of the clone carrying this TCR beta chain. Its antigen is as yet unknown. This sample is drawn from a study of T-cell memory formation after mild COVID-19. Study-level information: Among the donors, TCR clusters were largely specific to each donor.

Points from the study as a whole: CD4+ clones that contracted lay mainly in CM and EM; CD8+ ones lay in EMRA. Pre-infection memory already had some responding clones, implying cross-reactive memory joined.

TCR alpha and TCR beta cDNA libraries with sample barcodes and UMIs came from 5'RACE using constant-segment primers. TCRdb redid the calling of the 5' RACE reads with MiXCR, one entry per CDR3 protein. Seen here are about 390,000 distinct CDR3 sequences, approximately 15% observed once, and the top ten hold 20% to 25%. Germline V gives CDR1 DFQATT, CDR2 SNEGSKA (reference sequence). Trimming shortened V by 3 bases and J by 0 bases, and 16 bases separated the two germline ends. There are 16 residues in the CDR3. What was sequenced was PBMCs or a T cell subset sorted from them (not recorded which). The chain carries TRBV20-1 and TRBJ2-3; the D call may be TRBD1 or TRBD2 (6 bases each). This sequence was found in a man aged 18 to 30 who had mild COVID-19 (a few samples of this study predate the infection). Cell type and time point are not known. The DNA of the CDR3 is TGCAGTGCTAGGGGGGTCTGGGGGGCCAGCACAGATACGCAGTATTTT. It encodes CSARGVWGASTDTQYF.